Presented here are 24 T cell receptor beta chains from one specimen sequenced in a study of T cell changes during pregnancy in multiple sclerosis. The method was immunoSEQ multiplex PCR; TCRdb's version includes in-frame clones alone and lacks a portion of them. Among about 97,000 clones listed, roughly nine tenths were seen once. The material was peripheral blood, obtained in the second trimester of pregnancy. These receptors were obtained from a female donor in good health, enrolled as a control in a pregnancy study.

The chain couples TRBV5-8 to TRBJ2-1; perhaps TRBD1 as D (5 bases). CDR1 and CDR2 (germline): SGHTS, YDEGEE. Trimming removed 2 bases from V and 5 bases from J, with 11 bases in between. The length of the CDR3 is 14 residues. CDR3 nucleotides: TGTGCCAGCAGCTTCCGACAGCGTAACAATGAGCAGTTCTTC. This codes for CASSFRQRNNEQFF.

Only one count was recorded for this clone. V is TRBV5-1 and J is TRBJ1-5; TRBD1 matches at 8 bases. The CDR3 runs to 17 residues. V was pared by 1 base and J by 0 bases, with 6 bases of the junction left unmatched. Germline-derived CDR1 and CDR2 are SGHRS and YFSETQ. CDR3 loop: CASSLRPTGDSNQPQHF. The CDR3 coding sequence is TGCGCCAGCAGCTTGCGCCCGACAGGGGATAGCAATCAGCCCCAGCATTTT. Together with reference TRBV5-1 and TRBJ1-5, the CDR3 gives the full variable domain: KAGVTQTPRYLIKTRGQQVTLSCSPISGHRSVSWYQQTPGQGLQFLFEYFSETQRNKGNFPGRFSGRQFSNSRSEMNVSTLELGDSALYLCASSLRPTGDSNQPQHFGDGTRLSIL.

The V call is TRBV6-6, the J call TRBJ2-7; 7 nucleotides agree with TRBD1. Germline values: CDR1 MNHNY, CDR2 SVGAGI (reference sequence). V gave up 7 bases and J gave up 6 bases; unmatched junction bases: 9. This CDR3 has 13 amino acids. CDR3 DNA: TGTGCCAGCATCCTTAGGAACAGGGGCGAGCAGTACTTC. Protein: CASILRNRGEQYF.

The V gene is TRBV7-2, the J gene TRBJ2-3; tentative D call: TRBD2 (7 bases). Per germline, CDR1 SGHTA and CDR2 FQGNSA. Trimming removed 1 base at V and 3 bases at J, with 14 bases between. This CDR3 comprises 16 residues. The CDR3 sequence: CASSLERGAGTDTQYF. The CDR3 coding sequence is TGTGCCAGCAGCTTAGAACGGGGGGCAGGGACAGATACGCAGTATTTT. The full variable domain, its missing parts supplied by reference TRBV7-2 and TRBJ2-3, is GAGVSQSPSNKVTEKGKDVELRCDPISGHTALYWYRQSLGQGLEFLIYFQGNSAPDKSGLPSDRFSAERTGGSVSTLTIQRTQQEDSAVYLCASSLERGAGTDTQYFGPGTRLTVL.

J is TRBJ2-1 and V is TRBV6-4; 9 bases match TRBD2. CDR1 and CDR2 (germline): MRHNA, SNTAGT. Trimming removed 0 bases from V and 3 bases from J; junction bases left unmatched: 0. This CDR3 has 15 amino acids. The CDR3 is CASSDSRGGYNEQFF. The CDR3 bases are TGTGCCAGCAGTGACTCGCGGGGGGGCTACAATGAGCAGTTCTTC.

V is TRBV19 and J is TRBJ2-3; 15 bases are a match to TRBD2. This CDR3 has 16 residues. Germline assignment: CDR1 LNHDA and CDR2 SQIVND (reference sequence). Unmatched junction bases numbered 4, after V lost 3 bases and J lost 6 bases. Here the CDR3 DNA reads TGTGCCAGTAGTATCCGGACTAGCGGGGGGGCTGATACGCAGTATTTT. This sequence encodes CASSIRTSGGADTQYF.

This clone was observed once. Sequence at one end of the junction differs from germline and may be a read error. The chain uses TRBV7-7 and TRBJ1-3; D unclear. Germline V lookup: CDR1 SSHAT, CDR2 FNYEAQ (reference sequence). CDR3 length: 13 residues. The CDR3 reads CASSLGPGNTIYF. The CDR3 DNA is TGTGCTAGCAGCTTAGGGCCTGGAAACACCATATATTTT.

V is TRBV6-5 and J is TRBJ2-3; D uncertain. CDR3 length equals 11 residues. V lost 7 bases and J lost 0, with 2 bases in between. CDR1 and CDR2 from the germline V gene are MNHEY and SVGAGI. The CDR3 sequence: CASTSTDTQYF. The CDR3 DNA sequence: TGTGCCAGCACTAGCACAGATACGCAGTATTTT.

V usage is TRBV5-1 and J usage is TRBJ2-7, with a weak D call TRBD1 (6 bases). Germline V gene data show CDR1 as SGHRS and CDR2 as YFSETQ. This CDR3 region has 15 residues. V lost 0 bases and J lost 5, with 15 bases in between. CDR3 sequence (DNA): TGCGCCAGCAGCTTGGGGGGGCAGCGAGGGGACGAGCAGTACTTC. Translated: CASSLGGQRGDEQYF.

The chain employs TRBV27 and TRBJ2-7; D call uncertain. The CDR3 is 12 residues long. The V end lost 5 bases, the J end lost 7 bases, and 12 bases lay between the germline ends. The germline V gene encodes CDR1 MNHEY and CDR2 SMNVEV (reference sequence). The CDR3 bases are TGTGCCAGCAGTCCACCAGGCCGAGAGCAGTACTTC. This sequence encodes CASSPPGREQYF.

The chain links TRBV27 to TRBJ2-7, with 9 nucleotides matching TRBD1. V lost 4 bases to trimming and J lost 4 bases; unmatched junction nucleotides: 11. There are 16 residues in the CDR3. Germline-derived CDR1 and CDR2 are MNHEY and SMNVEV (reference sequence). DNA of the CDR3: TGTGCCAGCAGTTCGCGACCTCCGGGACAGGGTTACGAGCAGTACTTC. Translating it yields CASSSRPPGQGYEQYF.

This rearrangement joins TRBV9 to TRBJ1-1, with TRBD1 matching 7 bases. This CDR3 comprises 16 residues. Germline CDR1 SGDLS, CDR2 YYNGEE. V gave up 3 bases and J gave up 6 bases; unmatched junction bases: 14. Here the CDR3 DNA reads TGTGCCAGCAGCGGCAACAGGGGCTTAAACGACGCTGAAGCTTTCTTT. It specifies CASSGNRGLNDAEAFF.

This chain uses TRBV4-1 with TRBJ2-5, with 13 bases identical to TRBD2. The V gene end was trimmed by 0 bases and the J gene end by 5 bases; junction bases not matched to a gene: 6. This CDR3 is built from 17 residues. Germline CDR1 is MGHRA and CDR2 is YSYEKL. The CDR3 nucleotides read TGCGCCAGCAGCCAAGACACTAGCGGGGGGGCCTGGGAGACCCAGTACTTC. Residues: CASSQDTSGGAWETQYF.

V gene TRBV9 combines with J gene TRBJ2-7, with 10 bases that match TRBD2. Germline CDR1 SGDLS, CDR2 YYNGEE. CDR3 length: 19 amino acids. Trimming removed 3 bases from V and 2 bases from J; junction bases left unmatched: 17. The CDR3 region has the DNA TGTGCCAGCAGCGCCCTGGGCAGGGGTATAGCGGGAGGCCCCTACGAGCAGTACTTC. Translation gives CASSALGRGIAGGPYEQYF.

V is TRBV7-6 and J is TRBJ2-5; possible D gene TRBD1, 7 bases. Per germline, CDR1 SGHVS and CDR2 FNYEAQ. The V and J ends lost 5 bases and 5 bases respectively, with 15 bases between them. There are 14 residues in the CDR3. Here the CDR3 DNA reads TGTGCCAGCAGCGCCAGGGGGGTCTCGGAGACCCAGTACTTC. Translation: CASSARGVSETQYF.

The chain carries TRBV6-4 and TRBJ2-1; 10 nucleotides agree with TRBD1. Unmatched junction bases numbered 6, after V lost 7 bases and J lost 9 bases. From germline, CDR1 is MRHNA and CDR2 SNTAGT. CDR3 size: 13 residues. CDR3 amino acids: CASTRQGAVEQFF. CDR3 coding DNA: TGTGCCAGCACCCGACAGGGGGCGGTTGAGCAGTTCTTC.

This clone was seen a few times. This chain uses TRBV7-2 with TRBJ2-7; D perhaps matches TRBD1 (6 bases). CDR1 is SGHTA and CDR2 is FQGNSA in the germline V gene. CDR3 length equals 15 residues. Trimming removed 6 bases at V and 4 bases at J, with 19 bases between. Written as DNA, the CDR3 is TGTGCCAGCAGAACAGGGATTAGTGGGTCGTACGAGCAGTACTTC. It yields the protein CASRTGISGSYEQYF.

This clone has a handful of counts. This chain links TRBV27 with TRBJ1-6; 10 nucleotides align to TRBD1. The CDR3 sequence is 14 residues long. Per the germline V gene, CDR1 is MNHEY and CDR2 is SMNVEV (reference sequence). Losses at the gene ends were 5 bases for V and 8 bases for J; bases not matched to a gene: 3. The CDR3 sequence is CASSGDRGHSPLHF. CDR3 nucleotide sequence: TGTGCCAGCAGTGGGGACAGGGGCCATTCACCCCTCCACTTT.

This chain connects TRBV2 to TRBJ2-5; TRBD2 matches at 14 bases. Germline assignment: CDR1 SNHLY and CDR2 FYNNEI. This CDR3 is built from 18 residues. The ends lost 4 bases at V and 5 bases at J; junction bases unmatched: 12. CDR3 bases: TGTGCCAGCAGTGTGACTAGCGGGAGGGCTTCAACGCGGGAGACCCAGTACTTC. Amino acids: CASSVTSGRASTRETQYF.

J is TRBJ2-5 and V is TRBV6-5, with unresolved D. CDR1 is MNHEY and CDR2 is SVGAGI in the germline V gene. This CDR3 is built from 16 residues. V was pared by 0 bases and J by 1 base, with 12 bases between. The CDR3 DNA sequence: TGTGCCAGCAGTTACTCGTTCACTGCCGTCCAAGAGACCCAGTACTTC. Its translation: CASSYSFTAVQETQYF.

This sequence joins TRBV27 and TRBJ2-1; D perhaps matches TRBD1 (6 bases). Germline CDR1 MNHEY, CDR2 SMNVEV (reference sequence). V lost 4 bases to trimming and J lost 3 bases, with 13 bases between them. The CDR3 contains 15 residues. This chain's CDR3 is CASSSLQGIYNEQFF. CDR3 nucleotides: TGTGCCAGCAGTTCCCTACAGGGAATCTACAATGAGCAGTTCTTC.

This chain uses TRBV27 with TRBJ1-6; a weak D match, TRBD1 (6 bases). Germline lookup yields CDR1 MNHEY and CDR2 SMNVEV (reference sequence). V was clipped by 3 bases and J by 10 bases, with 16 bases between them. The CDR3 is 15 amino acids. The CDR3 nucleotides are TGTGCCAGCAGTTTTCGGCATACAGGGAACTCACCCCTCCACTTT. It specifies CASSFRHTGNSPLHF.

V is TRBV4-2 and J is TRBJ2-1, with TRBD2 identical over 9 bases. Losses at the gene ends were 5 bases for V and 3 bases for J; bases not matched to a gene: 5. The CDR3 consists of 15 residues. Germline V gene sequence: CDR1 LGHNA, CDR2 YNFKEQ. CDR3 protein: CASSELAGDYNEQFF. The CDR3 DNA reads TGTGCCAGCAGCGAATTAGCGGGAGACTACAATGAGCAGTTCTTC.

The chain is built from TRBV28 and TRBJ1-2, with 9 bases lining up with TRBD1. Germline lookup yields CDR1 MDHEN and CDR2 SYDVKM. CDR3 size: 14 residues. Trimming cost V 6 bases and J 1 base; bases outside gene matches: 3. CDR3 protein: CASRGQGLNYGYTF. The CDR3 nucleotides are TGTGCCAGCAGGGGACAGGGTCTTAACTATGGCTACACCTTC.